These 19 T cell receptor beta chains originate from one sample sequenced in a study of radiation and T cells in renal cell carcinoma. Sequencing was performed with immunoSEQ multiplex PCR; in TCRdb, only in-frame clones are kept and a portion is missing. The sample has around 64,000 clones; around 80% are singletons. Described time point: baseline pretreatment blood. The treatment was: 15 Gy SBRT to primary tumor, nephrectomy 4 weeks later. The sample in question was blood, obtained from a patient whose treatment included radiotherapy and nephrectomy. The receptor set was obtained from a man in his sixties with renal cell carcinoma.

This clone was detected ten times or more. The chain carries TRBV19 and TRBJ1-2; 8 positions agree with TRBD1. Germline lookup yields CDR1 LNHDA and CDR2 SQIVND (reference sequence). CDR3 length equals 14 residues. The V segment lost 4 bases and the J segment 8 bases; nucleotides outside the gene matches: 9. As DNA, the CDR3 is TGTGCCAGTAGTACCGGACAGGGATGGAGGGGCTACACCTTC. Protein: CASSTGQGWRGYTF.

This clone was counted between two and nine times. The chain links TRBV14 to TRBJ1-2; possible D gene TRBD1, 6 bases. Trimming cost V 7 bases and J 7 bases, with 19 bases left between them. The CDR3 length is 14 residues. Germline lookup yields CDR1 SGHDN and CDR2 FVKESK. The CDR3 sequence is CASTRLGGASGYTF. Written as DNA, the CDR3 is TGTGCCAGCACCCGCTTAGGGGGGGCGTCTGGCTACACCTTC.

J is TRBJ2-6 and V is TRBV30, with D unclear. Germline values: CDR1 GTSNPN, CDR2 SVGIG (reference sequence). The CDR3 length is 16 residues. The germline V and J ends were trimmed by 4 bases and 3 bases, with 16 bases remaining between them. CDR3 DNA: TGTGCCTGGACCCAACAAGGGTTGTATGGGGCCAACGTCCTGACTTTC. It encodes CAWTQQGLYGANVLTF.

In its sample, this clone was seen a few times. J is TRBJ1-5 and V is TRBV7-8; 8 bases map to TRBD1. The CDR3 consists of 17 residues. CDR1 is SGHVS and CDR2 is FQNEAQ in the germline V gene. Losses at the gene ends were 4 bases for V and 2 bases for J; bases not matched to a gene: 10. In DNA, the CDR3 is TGTGCCAGCAGCTCTGGACAGGGAGGATTGGGCAATCAGCCCCAGCATTTT. Translated, it gives CASSSGQGGLGNQPQHF.

This sequence joins TRBV30 and TRBJ1-1; TRBD1 agrees at 9 bases. The CDR3 sequence is 16 residues long. V was clipped by 3 bases and J by 3 bases; unmatched bases: 11. Germline V gives CDR1 GTSNPN, CDR2 SVGIG (reference sequence). The CDR3 DNA reads TGTGCCTGGAGGGGGGGACCGGGACAGGGAGACACTGAAGCTTTCTTT. Encoded protein: CAWRGGPGQGDTEAFF.

V and J are TRBV6-5 and TRBJ2-3; D perhaps matches TRBD2 (5 bases). Germline-derived CDR1 and CDR2 are MNHEY and SVGAGI. The CDR3 totals 16 residues. V lost 4 bases to trimming and J lost 8 bases, with 22 bases between them. DNA for the CDR3: TGTGCCAGCAGTTCATGGGTTAGCGAAGCTGGAGGTACGCAGTATTTT. This gives the protein CASSSWVSEAGGTQYF.

The V call is TRBV7-2, the J call TRBJ1-2, with 9 bases identical to TRBD1. V dropped 5 bases and J dropped 4; count of bases not matched to a gene: 11. There are 16 residues in the CDR3. In germline, CDR1 is SGHTA, CDR2 FQGNSA. CDR3 coding DNA: TGTGCCAGCAGCCCTGACCTAGGGACAGGGTCCTATGGCTACACCTTC. Protein sequence: CASSPDLGTGSYGYTF.

This chain links TRBV30 with TRBJ1-4; no reliable D call. There are 13 residues in the CDR3. CDR1 and CDR2 from the germline V gene are GTSNPN and SVGIG (reference sequence). The V and J ends lost 6 bases and 8 bases respectively, with 16 bases between them. CDR3 sequence: CACYSDLREKLFF. The CDR3 DNA sequence: TGTGCCTGTTATTCCGATCTTCGGGAAAAACTGTTTTTT. The full variable domain, completed using reference TRBV30 and TRBJ1-4, is SQTIHQWPATLVQPVGSPLSLECTVEGTSNPNLYWYRQAAGRGLQLLFYSVGIGQISSEVPQNLSASRPQDRQFILSSKKLLLSDSGFYLCACYSDLREKLFFGSGTQLSVL.

This clone has only a few counts. The chain links TRBV6-5 to TRBJ2-1, with TRBD2 matching 12 bases. Per the germline V gene, CDR1 is MNHEY and CDR2 is SVGAGI. V lost 2 bases to trimming and J lost 7 bases; unmatched junction nucleotides: 3. The CDR3 has 15 residues. The CDR3 region is CASSYGGLAGNEQFF. The CDR3 nucleotides read TGTGCCAGCAGTTACGGTGGACTAGCGGGAAATGAGCAGTTCTTC.

The V gene is TRBV19, the J gene TRBJ1-1; D is unresolved. Germline V gives CDR1 LNHDA, CDR2 SQIVND (reference sequence). CDR3 length: 14 amino acids. Trimming pared 3 bases from V and 5 bases from J, leaving 13 bases between. The CDR3 region is CASSIKGSGTEAFF. The CDR3 DNA reads as TGTGCCAGTAGTATTAAAGGATCGGGGACTGAAGCTTTCTTT.

The chain carries TRBV27 and TRBJ2-3; D is possibly TRBD1 or TRBD2 (5 bases each). V shed 1 base and J shed 6 bases, with 5 bases lying between them. This CDR3 comprises 12 residues. Germline V gene sequence: CDR1 MNHEY, CDR2 SMNVEV (reference sequence). The CDR3 loop reads CASSLWGDTQYF. The CDR3 region has the DNA TGTGCCAGCAGTTTATGGGGGGATACGCAGTATTTT.

The gene calls are TRBV5-1 and TRBJ2-2; D gene ambiguous. The germline V and J ends were trimmed by 0 bases and 0 bases, with 6 bases remaining between them. This CDR3 has 15 residues. The germline V gene encodes CDR1 SGHRS and CDR2 YFSETQ. The CDR3 region is CASSLVQSNTGELFF. CDR3 bases: TGCGCCAGCAGCTTGGTACAATCGAACACCGGGGAGCTGTTTTTT.

The CDR3, as DNA: TGTGCCAGCAGCTTAAGAACAGGGCCAGGCAGGGACTATGGCTACACCTTC. Its translation: CASSLRTGPGRDYGYTF. The V gene is TRBV11-2, the J gene TRBJ1-2, with D maybe TRBD1 (6 bases). This CDR3 has 17 amino acids. Germline CDR1 SGHAT, CDR2 FQNNGV. V lost 2 bases, J lost 3 bases, and 19 bases lay in between.

The chain links TRBV2 to TRBJ1-1, with D possibly matching TRBD1 (5 bases). The CDR3 runs 13 residues. Germline values: CDR1 SNHLY, CDR2 FYNNEI. V gave up 3 bases and J gave up 3 bases, with 8 bases separating them. CDR3 bases: TGTGCCAGCAGTGAGGGGCAGGACACTGAAGCTTTCTTT. Amino acids: CASSEGQDTEAFF.

The chain carries TRBV10-2 and TRBJ1-1; D possibly corresponds to TRBD1 (5 bases). The CDR3 spans 15 residues. From germline, CDR1 is WSHSY and CDR2 SAAADI. Trimming shortened V by 10 bases and J by 4 bases, and 22 bases separated the two germline ends. CDR3 in DNA: TGCGCCACCCGAGGGACCCTCGCCGGGGGCACTGAAGCTTTCTTT. It yields the protein CATRGTLAGGTEAFF.

V is TRBV10-3 and J is TRBJ1-2; D unresolved. Trimming removed 10 bases at V and 3 bases at J, with 15 bases between. The CDR3 totals 13 residues. Germline CDR1 is ENHRY and CDR2 is SYGVKD. The CDR3 DNA sequence: TGTGCCACAAGCGGGCAGCGGGACTATGGCTACACCTTC. It codes for CATSGQRDYGYTF.

This chain links TRBV19 with TRBJ1-1; the D is unclear. This CDR3 comprises 13 residues. V dropped 5 bases and J dropped 2 bases, with 9 bases sitting between them. Germline loops: CDR1 LNHDA, CDR2 SQIVND (reference sequence). CDR3 residues: CASSLGINTEAFF. Written as DNA, the CDR3 is TGTGCCAGTAGTCTCGGGATTAACACTGAAGCTTTCTTT.

This clone was recorded once. The V gene is TRBV30, the J gene TRBJ2-6; D gene unclear. The CDR3 contains 14 residues. The V end lost 3 bases, the J end lost 4 bases, and 10 bases lay between the germline ends. The germline gives CDR1 GTSNPN, CDR2 SVGIG (reference sequence). The CDR3 here is CAWSPVPGANVLTF. CDR3 nucleotide sequence: TGTGCCTGGAGCCCCGTCCCAGGGGCCAACGTCCTGACTTTC.

This chain links TRBV19 with TRBJ2-1; tentative D call: TRBD2 (6 bases). The CDR3 spans 15 residues. The V gene lost 5 bases and the J gene lost 2 bases, with 13 bases spanning the gap. CDR1 LNHDA and CDR2 SQIVND come from the germline V gene (reference sequence). CDR3 sequence (DNA): TGTGCCAGTAGTCACGGCAGGGAGGCCTACAATGAGCAGTTCTTC. Its protein product is CASSHGREAYNEQFF. Together with reference TRBV19 and TRBJ2-1, the CDR3 gives the full variable domain: DGGITQSPKYLFRKEGQNVTLSCEQNLNHDAMYWYRQDPGQGLRLIYYSQIVNDFQKGDIAEGYSVSREKKESFPLTVTSAQKNPTAFYLCASSHGREAYNEQFFGPGTRLTVL.